Listed below are T cell receptor beta chains from one sample, sequenced in a study of cytomegalovirus exposure and HLA in healthy donors. Repertoires were generated with immunoSEQ multiplex PCR, while TCRdb's copy carries only in-frame clones and drops some. The table shows 90,000 to 100,000 clones, with approximately 9% occurring only once. Sequenced material: PBMCs. These receptors originate from a man aged 50-60 years in good health and CMV-seropositive. The CDR3 runs from the conserved cysteine through the conserved F or W. A D gene is named only where the DNA matches it firmly. Rows give clone size only sometimes, using once, few, many, or a class for an expanded clone.

clone_size d_call j_call v_call cdr3_nt cdr3_aa
NA NA TRBJ1-1 TRBV5-1 TGCGCCAGCAGTAGGGGGATGTCGAACACTGAAGCTTTCTTT CASSRGMSNTEAFF
few TRBD1 TRBJ1-5 TRBV28 TGTGCCAGCCAGGACAGGGTCGGCCAGCCCCAGCATTTT CASQDRVGQPQHF
NA NA TRBJ2-2 TRBV5-1 TGCGCCAGCAGCTTTGACGGGGGCACCGGGGAGCTGTTTTTT CASSFDGGTGELFF
few NA TRBJ2-5 TRBV28 TGTGCCAGCAGTCTGGGACTTCTACAAGAGACCCAGTACTTC CASSLGLLQETQYF
few TRBD2 TRBJ2-7 TRBV7-9 TGTGCCAGCAGCTTAGTGGGGACTAGCGGGAGCAACGAGCAGTACTTC CASSLVGTSGSNEQYF
NA NA TRBJ2-7 TRBV7-3 TGTGCCAGCAGCCCCAATCAGGGGTTCGAGCAGTACTTC CASSPNQGFEQYF
few NA TRBJ1-2 TRBV6-1 TGTGCCAGCAGTTGGGGTCAGGGATCCTATGGCTACACCTTC CASSWGQGSYGYTF
NA TRBD2 TRBJ2-2 TRBV5-6 TGTGTCAGCAGCTTGGGACTAGCGGGAGCGACCGGGGAGCTGTTTTTT CVSSLGLAGATGELFF
few NA TRBJ1-1 TRBV18 TGTGCCAGCTCGTTTCAGGGGATTGGGAACACTGAAGCTTTCTTT CASSFQGIGNTEAFF
few NA TRBJ1-4 TRBV27 TGTGCCAGCAGAGGAACCGGAGTCGGTGAAAAACTGTTTTTT CASRGTGVGEKLFF
few TRBD2 TRBJ2-7 TRBV5-1 TGCGCCAGCAGCCTCGGGGTGGGAGGGCCTCCCTACGAGCAGTACTTC CASSLGVGGPPYEQYF
NA TRBD2 TRBJ2-1 TRBV4-1 TGCGCCAGCAGCCAAGAAGGAGCGGGAGGGACCTACAATGAGCAGTTCTTC CASSQEGAGGTYNEQFF
NA TRBD2 TRBJ2-1 TRBV27 TGTGCCAGCGGCGGGACTAGCGGGCTGAATGAGCAGTTCTTC CASGGTSGLNEQFF
few NA TRBJ1-5 TRBV5-6 TGTGCCAGCAGCCCACAGGGAGGGGTAGGCAATCAGCCCCAGCATTTT CASSPQGGVGNQPQHF
NA TRBD1 TRBJ1-4 TRBV19 TGTGCCAGTACCTTGACAGGGGGTAGAGAAAAACTGTTTTTT CASTLTGGREKLFF
few NA TRBJ1-1 TRBV10-3 TGTGCCATCCTAGGACAGCTGAACACTGAAGCTTTCTTT CAILGQLNTEAFF
once NA TRBJ1-3 TRBV11-1 TGTGCCAGCAGCTTTTCCAGGACTGGAAACACCATATATTTT CASSFSRTGNTIYF
few NA TRBJ2-1 TRBV2 TGTGCCAGCAGTGACTACCACAATGAGCAGTTCTTC CASSDYHNEQFF
NA TRBD1 TRBJ1-1 TRBV28 TGTGCCAGCAGCTACCTATGGACCTCCCCAGGGGGACCGATGAACACTGAAGCTTTCTTT CASSYLWTSPGGPMNTEAFF
few NA TRBJ2-7 TRBV2 TGTGCCAGCAGTGAAATCGGGGAGCAGTACTTC CASSEIGEQYF
few NA TRBJ1-1 TRBV27 TGTGCCAGCACGTTCACCCTCGGGAACACTGAAGCTTTCTTT CASTFTLGNTEAFF
few TRBD1 TRBJ2-6 TRBV5-6 TGTGCCAGCAGCGTGACAGGGACCGGGGCCAACGTCCTGACTTTC CASSVTGTGANVLTF
NA NA TRBJ2-1 TRBV7-9 TGTGCCAGCAGCTTAGACAGGTGGTACAATGAGCAGTTCTTC CASSLDRWYNEQFF
NA NA TRBJ2-3 TRBV5-4 TGTGCCAGCAGCCCAGGATTGGATACGCAGTATTTT CASSPGLDTQYF
few NA TRBJ2-5 TRBV11-3 TGTGCCAGCAGCTTAGGGTACGGGACACTCCAAGAGACCCAGTACTTC CASSLGYGTLQETQYF
few NA TRBJ2-3 TRBV9 TGTGCCAGCAGCGTGGGGGGGGCGGGAGTCGCAGATACGCAGTATTTT CASSVGGAGVADTQYF
few NA TRBJ1-1 TRBV30 TGTGCCTTATCTCCCCAGGGTTTGAACACTGAAGCTTTCTTT CALSPQGLNTEAFF
NA NA TRBJ2-3 TRBV23-1 TGCGCCAGCAGTCGGAACAGTCTTACTAGCACAGATACGCAGTATTTT CASSRNSLTSTDTQYF
few TRBD1 TRBJ2-7 TRBV4-3 TGCGCCAGCAGCCAAGATCAGGGGGTGGAGCAGTACTTC CASSQDQGVEQYF
few TRBD1 TRBJ2-7 TRBV7-2 TGTGCCAGCAGCCCCTCCTACCGACAGGGGGCGAGAGTCCACGAGCAGTACTTC CASSPSYRQGARVHEQYF
NA NA TRBJ2-7 TRBV5-5 TGTGCCAGCAGCTTGGTCACAGGGTCCTACGAGCAGTACTTC CASSLVTGSYEQYF
NA NA TRBJ1-1 TRBV14 TGTGCCAGCAGCCCCTACGGCAGGGCTACTGAAGCTTTCTTT CASSPYGRATEAFF
NA NA TRBJ2-3 TRBV28 TGTGCCAGCAGTTTATCAGGGGCACCCACAGATACGCAGTATTTT CASSLSGAPTDTQYF
few NA TRBJ2-5 TRBV10-3 TGTGCCATCAGCGCTGACATACAAGAGACCCAGTACTTC CAISADIQETQYF
NA NA TRBJ1-2 TRBV6-5 TGTGCCAGCTCCCCTTCGACTCAATCGGGTGGCTACACCTTC CASSPSTQSGGYTF
few TRBD2 TRBJ2-1 TRBV30 TGTGCCTGCCAAACGGGACTAATCGAGCAGTTCTTC CACQTGLIEQFF
few TRBD2 TRBJ2-3 TRBV19 TGTGCCAGTAGTCCGAGACTAGCGGGAGGGCCTGTAGATACGCAGTATTTT CASSPRLAGGPVDTQYF
few TRBD2 TRBJ2-5 TRBV5-6 TGTGCCAGCAGTCGGGGGGGGCACGGGGAGACCCAGTACTTC CASSRGGHGETQYF
NA TRBD2 TRBJ2-1 TRBV7-3 TGTGCCAGCAGCTCTTACGGGAGGGAGAACAATGAGCAGTTCTTC CASSSYGRENNEQFF
few TRBD2 TRBJ2-2 TRBV28 TGTGCCAGCAGTCCCGGGGGAGCGGGAGGGCCGTTGTTTTTT CASSPGGAGGPLFF
few NA TRBJ1-5 TRBV10-3 TGTGCCATCAAACAGGTAGAAGGGCAGCCCCAGCATTTT CAIKQVEGQPQHF
few NA TRBJ2-4 TRBV7-2 TGTGCCAGCAGCAGCTTAGAACTAGCCAAAAACATTCAGTACTTC CASSSLELAKNIQYF
few NA TRBJ2-7 TRBV6-6 TGTGCCAGCAGAACCCTCCAGGGCGAGCAGTACTTC CASRTLQGEQYF
few NA TRBJ2-3 TRBV7-2 TGTGCCAGCAGCTTAGAATATACAGATACGCAGTATTTT CASSLEYTDTQYF
NA NA TRBJ2-6 TRBV19 TGTGCCAGTATCCGTACTGGGGCCAACGTCCTGACTTTC CASIRTGANVLTF
few TRBD2 TRBJ2-3 TRBV5-1 TGCGCCAGCAGCCTTTCAGAGGGACTAGCGGGAGTCACAGATACGCAGTATTTT CASSLSEGLAGVTDTQYF
NA NA TRBJ1-2 TRBV5-1 TGCGCCAGCAGCTTGGCGGGGGATTGGTATGGCTACACCTTC CASSLAGDWYGYTF
NA NA TRBJ2-3 TRBV5-4 TGTGCCAGCAGCCACTCACAGACAGATACGCAGTATTTT CASSHSQTDTQYF
NA NA TRBJ1-5 TRBV28 TGTGCCAGCACCTATAGCAATCAGCCCCAGCATTTT CASTYSNQPQHF
few TRBD1 TRBJ1-1 TRBV19 TGTGCCAGTAGTGCCGACAGGGGCCACACTGAAGCTTTCTTT CASSADRGHTEAFF
NA NA TRBJ1-5 TRBV28 TGTGCCAGCAGCCTACCACCGGTTGGCAATCAGCCCCAGCATTTT CASSLPPVGNQPQHF
NA NA TRBJ1-2 TRBV27 TGTGCCAGCAGTTTAGACGGGAACTATGGCTACACCTTC CASSLDGNYGYTF
few NA TRBJ1-3 TRBV28 TGTGCCACCGAGAACTCTGGAAACACCATATATTTT CATENSGNTIYF
few NA TRBJ2-3 TRBV4-3 TGCGCCAGCAGCCAAGATTTGGGGCCCGTTTTCTTCACAGATACGCAGTATTTT CASSQDLGPVFFTDTQYF
few TRBD2 TRBJ2-7 TRBV6-5 TGTGCCAGCAGTTACACTAGCGGGACATACGAGCAGTACTTC CASSYTSGTYEQYF